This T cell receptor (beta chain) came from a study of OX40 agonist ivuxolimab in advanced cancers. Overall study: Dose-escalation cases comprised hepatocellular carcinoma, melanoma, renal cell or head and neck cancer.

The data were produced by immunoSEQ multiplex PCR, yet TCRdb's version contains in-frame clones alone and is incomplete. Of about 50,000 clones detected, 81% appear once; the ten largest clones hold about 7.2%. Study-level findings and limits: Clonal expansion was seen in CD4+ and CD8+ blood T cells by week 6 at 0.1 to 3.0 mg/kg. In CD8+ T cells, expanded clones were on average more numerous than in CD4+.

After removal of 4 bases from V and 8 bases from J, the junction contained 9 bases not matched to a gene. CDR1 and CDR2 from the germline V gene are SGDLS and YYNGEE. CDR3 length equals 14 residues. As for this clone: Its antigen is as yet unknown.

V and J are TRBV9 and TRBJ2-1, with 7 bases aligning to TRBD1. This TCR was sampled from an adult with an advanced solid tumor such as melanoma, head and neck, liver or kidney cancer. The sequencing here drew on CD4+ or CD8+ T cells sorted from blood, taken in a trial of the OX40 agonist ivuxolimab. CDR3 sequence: CASSSYDREYEQFF. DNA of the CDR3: TGTGCCAGCAGCTCATACGACAGGGAGTATGAGCAGTTCTTC.